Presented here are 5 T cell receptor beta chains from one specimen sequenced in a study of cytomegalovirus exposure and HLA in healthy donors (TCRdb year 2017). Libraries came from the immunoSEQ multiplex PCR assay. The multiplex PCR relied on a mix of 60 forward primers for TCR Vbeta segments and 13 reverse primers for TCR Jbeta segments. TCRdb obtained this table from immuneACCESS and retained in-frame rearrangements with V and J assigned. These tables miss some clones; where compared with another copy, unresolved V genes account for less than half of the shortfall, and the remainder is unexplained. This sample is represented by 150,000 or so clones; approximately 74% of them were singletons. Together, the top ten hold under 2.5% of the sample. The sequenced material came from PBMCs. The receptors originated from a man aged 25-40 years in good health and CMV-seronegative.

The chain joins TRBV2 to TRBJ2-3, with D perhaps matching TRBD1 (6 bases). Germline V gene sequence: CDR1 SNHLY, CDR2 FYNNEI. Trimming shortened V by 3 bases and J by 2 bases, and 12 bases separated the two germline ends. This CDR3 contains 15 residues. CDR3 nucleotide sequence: TGTGCCAGCAGTGACGAGGGGGTCGACACAGATACGCAGTATTTT. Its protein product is CASSDEGVDTDTQYF.

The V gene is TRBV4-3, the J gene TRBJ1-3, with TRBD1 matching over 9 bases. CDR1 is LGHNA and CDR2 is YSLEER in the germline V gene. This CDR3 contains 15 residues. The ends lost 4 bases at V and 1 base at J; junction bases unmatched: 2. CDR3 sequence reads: CASSPGTGSGNTIYF. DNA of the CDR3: TGCGCCAGCAGCCCCGGGACAGGGTCTGGAAACACCATATATTTT.

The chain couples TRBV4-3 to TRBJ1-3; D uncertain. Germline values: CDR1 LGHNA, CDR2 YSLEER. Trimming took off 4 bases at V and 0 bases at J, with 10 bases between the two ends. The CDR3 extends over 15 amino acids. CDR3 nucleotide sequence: TGCGCCAGCAGCCCAACCCCCAGCTCTGGAAACACCATATATTTT. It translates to CASSPTPSSGNTIYF.

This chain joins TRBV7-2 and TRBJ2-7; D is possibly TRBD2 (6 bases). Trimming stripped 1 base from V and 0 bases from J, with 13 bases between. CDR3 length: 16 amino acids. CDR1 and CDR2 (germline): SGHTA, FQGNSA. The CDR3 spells CASSLVAGPSSYEQYF. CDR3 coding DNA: TGTGCCAGCAGCTTAGTGGCGGGACCTAGCTCCTACGAGCAGTACTTC.

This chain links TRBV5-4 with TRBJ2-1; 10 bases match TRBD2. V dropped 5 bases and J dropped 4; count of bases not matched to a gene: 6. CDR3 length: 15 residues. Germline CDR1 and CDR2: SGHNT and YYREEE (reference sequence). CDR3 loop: CASSPAGGTYNEQFF. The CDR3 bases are TGTGCCAGCAGTCCAGCGGGGGGGACTTACAATGAGCAGTTCTTC. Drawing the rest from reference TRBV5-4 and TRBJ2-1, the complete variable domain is ETGVTQSPTHLIKTRGQQVTLRCSSQSGHNTVSWYQQALGQGPQFIFQYYREEENGRGNFPPRFSGLQFPNYSSELNVNALELDDSALYLCASSPAGGTYNEQFFGPGTRLTVL.